This T cell receptor (beta chain) was profiled in a study of T cell changes during pregnancy in multiple sclerosis. V dropped 4 bases and J dropped 3 bases, with 13 bases sitting between them. The CDR3 is made up of 14 amino acids. CDR1 and CDR2 from the germline V gene are SNHLY and FYNNEI. Method: immunoSEQ multiplex PCR; TCRdb's copy keeps in-frame clones and lacks some. Here the sample spans about 110,000 clones, 85% to 95% being singletons. The sample here was peripheral blood, taken after pregnancy. This sequence joins TRBV2 and TRBJ2-7, with no clear D. The sequence derives from a female donor with multiple sclerosis, enrolled in a pregnancy study. The CDR3 DNA reads as TGTGCCAGCAGTGGGAGTACGCCGCACTACGAGCAGTACTTC. This sequence encodes CASSGSTPHYEQYF.